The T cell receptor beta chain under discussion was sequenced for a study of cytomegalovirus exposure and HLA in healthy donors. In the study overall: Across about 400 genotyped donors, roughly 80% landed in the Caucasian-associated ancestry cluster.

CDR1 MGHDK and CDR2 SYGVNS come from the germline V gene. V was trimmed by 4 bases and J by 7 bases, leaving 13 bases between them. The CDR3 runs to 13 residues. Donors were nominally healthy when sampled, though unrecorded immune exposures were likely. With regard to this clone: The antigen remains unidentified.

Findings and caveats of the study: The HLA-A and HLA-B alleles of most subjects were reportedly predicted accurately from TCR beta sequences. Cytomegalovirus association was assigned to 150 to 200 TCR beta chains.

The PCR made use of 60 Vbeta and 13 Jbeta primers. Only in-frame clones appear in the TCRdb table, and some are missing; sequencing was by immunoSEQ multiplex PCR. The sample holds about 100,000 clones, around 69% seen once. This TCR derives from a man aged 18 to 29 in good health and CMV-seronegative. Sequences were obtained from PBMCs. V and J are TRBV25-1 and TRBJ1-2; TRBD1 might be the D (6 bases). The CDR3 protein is CASSVVTGGGYTF. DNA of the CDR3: TGTGCCAGCAGTGTAGTGACAGGAGGTGGCTACACCTTC.